The clone carrying this T cell receptor (beta chain) has only a few counts. What it recognizes is unknown. This sample is part of a study of T cells in Graves' hyperthyroidism and ophthalmopathy. There were TCR beta CDR3 regions amplified from RNA transcripts. The HTBI primer set was used in a first-round RT-PCR of the TCR CDR3. TCRdb reprocessed the multiplex PCR reads via MiXCR and lists one record per CDR3 protein. Of hundreds of thousands of distinct CDR3 sequences in the sample, around 21% are singletons; the top ten hold 30% to 40%. CDR1 and CDR2 (germline): MNHNS, SASEGT. The CDR3 has 16 amino acids. The V segment lost 3 bases and the J segment 2 bases; nucleotides outside the gene matches: 8. Study-wide findings and caveats: Ophthalmopathy, which appeared later, was predicted by the model a median 6.5 months before onset.

This clonotype was obtained from a man aged 25 to 40 with Graves' ophthalmopathy. The chain joins TRBV6-1 to TRBJ2-7, with TRBD2 matching over 9 bases. The sequenced sample was blood. CDR3 sequence: CASSDTGAGGTYEQYF. Here the CDR3 DNA reads TGTGCCAGCAGTGACACCGGGGCGGGAGGGACCTACGAGCAGTACTTC.